This T cell receptor beta chain is drawn from a study of blood T cells in healthy people across ages. CDR1 is SGHRS, CDR2 YFSETQ, per germline. The CDR3 length is 17 residues. For the second PCR, which ran for roughly 7 to 11 cycles, a sample-barcoded 5' primer and a J-beta primer mix were used. TCRdb re-derived calls from the 5' RACE reads in MiXCR, one entry per CDR3 protein. The table includes around 790,000 distinct CDR3 sequences, approximately 48% detected once. The receptor was isolated from a man in his fifties or sixties in good health. The sequenced sample was blood. The gene calls are TRBV5-1 and TRBJ2-7, with D perhaps being TRBD1 or TRBD2 (5 bases each). The DNA end is more similar to TRBJ2-5, so the J call may be wrong. CDR3 in amino acids: CASSLGRGTKKLETQYF. In DNA, the CDR3 is TGCGCCAGCAGCTTGGGGAGAGGGACGAAAAAACTTGAGACCCAGTACTTC.